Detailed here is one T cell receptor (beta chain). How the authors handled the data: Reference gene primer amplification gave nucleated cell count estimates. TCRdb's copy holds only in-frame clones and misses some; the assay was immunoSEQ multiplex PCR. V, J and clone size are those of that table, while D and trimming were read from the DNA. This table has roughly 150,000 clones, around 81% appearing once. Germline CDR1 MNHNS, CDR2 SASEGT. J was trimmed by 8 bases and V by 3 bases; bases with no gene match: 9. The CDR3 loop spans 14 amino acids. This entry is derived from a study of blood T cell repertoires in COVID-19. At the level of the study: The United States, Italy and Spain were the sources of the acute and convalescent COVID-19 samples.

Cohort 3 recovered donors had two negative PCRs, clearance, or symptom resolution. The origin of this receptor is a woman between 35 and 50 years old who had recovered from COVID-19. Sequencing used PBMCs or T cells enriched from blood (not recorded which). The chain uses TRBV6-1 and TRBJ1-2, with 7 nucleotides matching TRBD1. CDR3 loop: CASSERSGGRGYTF. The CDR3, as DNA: TGTGCCAGCAGTGAGCGGTCAGGGGGGCGGGGCTACACCTTC.